The 29 T cell receptor beta chains below all came from one sample that was sequenced in a study of shared clonotypes between healthy human individuals. Naive CD8 populations comprised CD45RO-negative cells positively selected for CCR7, excluding terminally differentiated effector memory CD45RA+ cells. Assay: immunoSEQ multiplex PCR; the TCRdb copy retains only in-frame clones and omits some. The table has under 2,000,000 clones, about 95% seen once. Sequencing was done on a sample of naive CD8+ T cells sorted from blood. The receptor source for this set is a young man in good health.

The rearrangement uses TRBV5-5 and TRBJ1-2; no reliable D call. This CDR3 comprises 14 residues. CDR1 is SGHKS and CDR2 is YYEKEE in the germline V gene (reference sequence). Trimming shortened V by 4 bases and J by 6 bases, and 16 bases separated the two germline ends. The CDR3 reads CASSPSLGSDGYTF. In nucleotides, the CDR3 is TGTGCCAGCAGCCCCTCCTTGGGTTCGGATGGCTACACCTTC.

V and J are TRBV4-1 and TRBJ1-2; no clear D. Germline V gene data show CDR1 as MGHRA and CDR2 as YSYEKL. This CDR3 region has 16 residues. The ends were cut back, 0 bases at V and 2 bases at J, with 13 bases in the middle. The CDR3 nucleotides read TGCGCCAGCAGCCAAGAAGAACAGTTAAAAAACTATGGCTACACCTTC. Its translation is CASSQEEQLKNYGYTF.

The rearrangement joins TRBV6-5 to TRBJ2-1; D ambiguous. The CDR3 loop spans 14 amino acids. Germline V gives CDR1 MNHEY, CDR2 SVGAGI. V dropped 8 bases and J dropped 0 bases, with 11 bases sitting between them. CDR3 bases: TGTGCCAGCGCAGAACTTAGCTCCTACAATGAGCAGTTCTTC. Its translation: CASAELSSYNEQFF.

The rearrangement links TRBV4-1 to TRBJ2-1; 7 bases align to TRBD2. Trimming cost V 0 bases and J 4 bases; bases outside gene matches: 6. There are 16 residues in the CDR3. The germline V gene encodes CDR1 MGHRA and CDR2 YSYEKL. The CDR3 loop is CASSQDRGDRYNEQFF. CDR3 in DNA: TGCGCCAGCAGCCAAGATCGGGGGGACCGGTACAATGAGCAGTTCTTC.

V usage is TRBV5-6 and J usage is TRBJ1-5; D ambiguous. The CDR3 has 15 amino acids. The germline CDR1 and CDR2 sequences are SGHDT and YYEEEE. Trimming cost V 2 bases and J 0 bases, with 9 bases left between them. The CDR3 here is CASSFSDNSNQPQHF. CDR3 coding DNA: TGTGCCAGCAGCTTTTCCGACAATAGCAATCAGCCCCAGCATTTT.

The V gene is TRBV4-1, the J gene TRBJ2-1; TRBD1 is a possible D gene (5 bases). V was clipped by 6 bases and J by 3 bases, with 15 bases between them. The CDR3 is made up of 15 amino acids. CDR1 is MGHRA and CDR2 is YSYEKL in the germline V gene. In nucleotides, the CDR3 is TGCGCCAGCAGACCCTCCAGGGTTAGCTACAATGAGCAGTTCTTC. It is translated as CASRPSRVSYNEQFF.

The chain employs TRBV28 and TRBJ1-2; TRBD1 is a possible D gene (6 bases). V was cut by 8 bases and J by 4 bases, with 11 bases left in between. The CDR3 contains 12 residues. Germline CDR1 MDHEN, CDR2 SYDVKM. Here the CDR3 DNA reads TGTGCCAGCGCCGACAGGAGCTATGGCTACACCTTC. This sequence encodes CASADRSYGYTF.

This sequence joins TRBV7-9 and TRBJ2-1; D ambiguous. CDR3 length: 12 amino acids. Germline lookup yields CDR1 SEHNR and CDR2 FQNEAQ (reference sequence). Trimming took 4 bases from V and 10 from J, leaving 11 bases between them. The CDR3 DNA is TGTGCCAGCAGCTCCCTGGTGGAAGAGCAGTTCTTC. Protein: CASSSLVEEQFF.

The chain carries TRBV19 and TRBJ1-1; D call uncertain. The CDR3 is 15 residues long. Trimming removed 0 bases at V and 4 bases at J, with 12 bases between. Germline V lookup: CDR1 LNHDA, CDR2 SQIVND (reference sequence). Here the CDR3 reads CASSIDLGGATEAFF. The DNA of the CDR3 is TGTGCCAGTAGTATAGATCTGGGAGGCGCCACTGAAGCTTTCTTT.

Points on this clone: This sample also contains other DNA sequences that code for the same CDR3. The rearrangement joins TRBV29-1 to TRBJ2-1, with TRBD2 matching 8 bases. In germline, CDR1 is SQVTM, CDR2 ANQGSEA. The CDR3 has 14 residues. J gave up 3 bases and V 1 base, and 2 bases lay outside the gene matches. CDR3 sequence reads: CSVEGLAGYNEQFF. The CDR3 bases are TGCAGCGTTGAAGGGCTAGCGGGCTACAATGAGCAGTTCTTC.

The V and J genes are TRBV13 and TRBJ1-5; perhaps TRBD1 as D (6 bases). Trimming removed 0 bases at V and 1 base at J, with 13 bases between. CDR3 length equals 17 residues. Germline CDR1 is PRHDT and CDR2 is FYEKMQ (reference sequence). The CDR3 is CASSLGRGGLSNQPQHF. The CDR3 region has the DNA TGTGCCAGCAGCTTAGGCCGAGGGGGATTGAGCAATCAGCCCCAGCATTTT.

V usage is TRBV27 and J usage is TRBJ2-1, with 10 bases lining up with TRBD1. V lost 2 bases, J lost 0 bases, and 4 bases stayed unmatched. Looked up from germline, CDR1 is MNHEY and CDR2 is SMNVEV (reference sequence). The CDR3 spans 17 residues. CDR3 loop: CASSLGDRGFSYNEQFF. CDR3 DNA sequence: TGTGCCAGCAGTTTAGGGGACAGGGGCTTCTCCTACAATGAGCAGTTCTTC.

Written as DNA, the CDR3 is TGTGCCAGCAGGGAGAGTCCCGGGACAGGGTGGGCTGAAAAACTGTTTTTT. The encoded protein is CASRESPGTGWAEKLFF. The gene calls are TRBV2 and TRBJ1-4; 9 bases fit TRBD1. The trim removed 6 bases at V and 7 bases at J, leaving 15 bases unmatched. The germline V gene encodes CDR1 SNHLY and CDR2 FYNNEI. There are 17 residues in the CDR3.

J is TRBJ2-2 and V is TRBV27; D is unclear. Trimming left V 6 bases short and J 3 bases short, with 14 bases between. Germline loops: CDR1 MNHEY, CDR2 SMNVEV (reference sequence). CDR3 length: 15 residues. The CDR3 sequence: CASSPRRQDTGELFF. Here the CDR3 DNA reads TGTGCCAGCAGCCCTCGACGGCAGGACACCGGGGAGCTGTTTTTT.

Notes on this clone: Other nucleotide sequences in the sample specify the same CDR3. The chain uses TRBV15 and TRBJ2-7; 8 bases align to TRBD1. The CDR3 is 16 amino acids. The ends lost 0 bases at V and 1 base at J; junction bases unmatched: 5. CDR1 and CDR2 from the germline V gene are LNHNV and YYDKDF (reference sequence). This CDR3 reads CATSRDLGQGSYEQYF. The CDR3 DNA reads as TGTGCCACCAGCAGAGACCTAGGACAGGGATCCTACGAGCAGTACTTC.

V gene TRBV7-9 combines with J gene TRBJ2-5; D could derive from TRBD1 or TRBD2 (6 bases each). Germline CDR1 is SEHNR and CDR2 is FQNEAQ (reference sequence). With 6 bases removed from V and 1 base from J, the gap between germline ends came to 18 bases. This CDR3 comprises 16 residues. The CDR3 coding sequence is TGTGCCAGCAGTGATCGGGGGCCAAACTCCCAAGAGACCCAGTACTTC. Its protein is CASSDRGPNSQETQYF. Combining the CDR3 with reference TRBV7-9 and TRBJ2-5 gives the whole variable domain DTGVSQNPRHKITKRGQNVTFRCDPISEHNRLYWYRQTLGQGPEFLTYFQNEAQLEKSRLLSDRFSAERPKGSFSTLEIQRTEQGDSAMYLCASSDRGPNSQETQYFGPGTRLLVL.

This chain links TRBV15 with TRBJ2-1, with 8 bases identical to TRBD1. This CDR3 has 16 amino acids. The germline CDR1 and CDR2 sequences are LNHNV and YYDKDF (reference sequence). Trimming took 4 bases from V and 2 from J; bases not matched to a gene: 7. CDR3 DNA sequence: TGTGCCACCAGCATGGCCCGGACAGGGCCCTACAATGAGCAGTTCTTC. Amino acids: CATSMARTGPYNEQFF. The variable domain in full, completed from reference TRBV15 and TRBJ2-1, reads DAMVIQNPRYQVTQFGKPVTLSCSQTLNHNVMYWYQQKSSQAPKLLFHYYDKDFNNEADTPDNFQSRRPNTSFCFLDIRSPGLGDTAMYLCATSMARTGPYNEQFFGPGTRLTVL.

The V and J genes are TRBV2 and TRBJ1-3; tentatively, D is TRBD1 (6 bases). Trimming cost V 1 base and J 0 bases, with 16 bases left between them. Germline V gene sequence: CDR1 SNHLY, CDR2 FYNNEI. The CDR3 sequence is 18 residues long. The CDR3 protein is CASSEERGWGSSGNTIYF. For the CDR3, the DNA is TGTGCCAGCAGTGAAGAAAGGGGGTGGGGGTCCTCTGGAAACACCATATATTTT.

J is TRBJ1-1 and V is TRBV27; tentatively, D is TRBD1 (5 bases). Germline values: CDR1 MNHEY, CDR2 SMNVEV (reference sequence). The germline V and J ends were trimmed by 0 bases and 1 base, with 9 bases remaining between them. This CDR3 contains 15 residues. Written as DNA, the CDR3 is TGTGCCAGCAGTTTATCTGTTGGGGCGAACACTGAAGCTTTCTTT. It yields the protein CASSLSVGANTEAFF.

The rearrangement links TRBV29-1 to TRBJ1-6; a weak D match, TRBD1 (5 bases). From germline, CDR1 is SQVTM and CDR2 ANQGSEA. The CDR3 loop spans 12 amino acids. V dropped 7 bases and J dropped 14 bases, with 18 bases sitting between them. CDR3 DNA: TGCAGCGCCGGCCCGGGGCCTGACGCCCTCCACTTT. Translating gives CSAGPGPDALHF.

The chain combines TRBV27 with TRBJ2-3; D remains ambiguous. V lost 4 bases to trimming and J lost 2 bases, with 13 bases between them. This CDR3 comprises 15 residues. The germline V gene encodes CDR1 MNHEY and CDR2 SMNVEV (reference sequence). The CDR3 nucleotides are TGTGCCAGCAGTTCCGTGGAACTGGACACAGATACGCAGTATTTT. Its translation is CASSSVELDTDTQYF.

This chain joins TRBV6-1 and TRBJ2-7; TRBD2 might be the D (5 bases). Germline V gene sequence: CDR1 MNHNS, CDR2 SASEGT. V dropped 2 bases and J dropped 3 bases, with 11 bases sitting between them. This CDR3 comprises 14 residues. This CDR3 is CASSERESIYEQYF. Written as DNA, the CDR3 is TGTGCCAGCAGTGAACGGGAATCTATCTACGAGCAGTACTTC.

The rearrangement uses TRBV5-4 and TRBJ1-2; no reliable D call. The germline V gene has CDR1 SGHNT and CDR2 YYREEE (reference sequence). This CDR3 contains 12 residues. V was cut by 2 bases and J by 5 bases, with 7 bases left in between. CDR3 protein: CASSFSSYGYTF. In DNA form, the CDR3 reads TGTGCCAGCAGCTTCTCCAGTTATGGCTACACCTTC. Full variable domain (remainder filled in from reference TRBV5-4 and TRBJ1-2): ETGVTQSPTHLIKTRGQQVTLRCSSQSGHNTVSWYQQALGQGPQFIFQYYREEENGRGNFPPRFSGLQFPNYSSELNVNALELDDSALYLCASSFSSYGYTFGSGTRLTVV.

The chain is built from TRBV7-9 and TRBJ1-3, with D perhaps TRBD1 (5 bases). The V gene's germline CDR1 is SEHNR and CDR2 FQNEAQ (reference sequence). The length of the CDR3 is 13 residues. The germline V and J ends were trimmed by 10 bases and 0 bases, with 10 bases remaining between them. The CDR3 coding sequence is TGTGCCAACGGGACCGTCTCTGGAAACACCATATATTTT. Protein product: CANGTVSGNTIYF.

The chain joins TRBV5-8 to TRBJ1-5, with 11 bases lining up with TRBD1. The CDR3 is made up of 14 amino acids. The germline V gene encodes CDR1 SGHTS and CDR2 YDEGEE. Trimming cost V 4 bases and J 5 bases; bases outside gene matches: 2. The CDR3 sequence is CASSGGQGDQPQHF. DNA of the CDR3: TGTGCCAGCAGCGGGGGACAGGGGGATCAGCCCCAGCATTTT.

The chain uses TRBV27 and TRBJ1-5; D not resolved. This CDR3 is 13 amino acids long. Germline loops: CDR1 MNHEY, CDR2 SMNVEV (reference sequence). V lost 5 bases and J 3 bases, leaving 8 bases between the germline ends. CDR3 loop: CASSAGFNQPQHF. For the CDR3, the DNA is TGTGCCAGCAGTGCGGGGTTCAATCAGCCCCAGCATTTT.

This chain links TRBV5-1 with TRBJ2-2; TRBD1 matches 7 bases. The V and J ends lost 4 bases and 5 bases, in that order; junction bases with no gene match: 8. The CDR3 contains 15 residues. Germline CDR1 is SGHRS and CDR2 is YFSETQ. Here the CDR3 DNA reads TGCGCCAGCAGCCAACGACAGGGTTTGACCGGGGAGCTGTTTTTT. Translated, it gives CASSQRQGLTGELFF.

V gene TRBV5-1 combines with J gene TRBJ2-1; TRBD1 aligns across 9 bases. With 1 base clipped from V and 5 bases from J, the junction kept 4 bases outside the gene matches. CDR1 and CDR2 (germline): SGHRS, YFSETQ. CDR3 length equals 15 residues. CDR3 DNA sequence: TGCGCCAGCAGCTTGTCACAGGGGGCAGACAATGAGCAGTTCTTC. Translated, it gives CASSLSQGADNEQFF. Full variable domain (remainder filled in from reference TRBV5-1 and TRBJ2-1): KAGVTQTPRYLIKTRGQQVTLSCSPISGHRSVSWYQQTPGQGLQFLFEYFSETQRNKGNFPGRFSGRQFSNSRSEMNVSTLELGDSALYLCASSLSQGADNEQFFGPGTRLTVL.

The chain recombines TRBV9 with TRBJ1-4, with D perhaps TRBD1 (6 bases). Germline loops: CDR1 SGDLS, CDR2 YYNGEE. The V gene lost 8 bases and the J gene lost 4 bases, with 18 bases spanning the gap. The length of the CDR3 is 15 residues. CDR3 residues: CARDRSGGFNEKLFF. The DNA of the CDR3 is TGTGCCAGGGATCGCAGCGGGGGCTTTAATGAAAAACTGTTTTTT.